The clone carrying this T cell receptor (beta chain) was seen at least ten times. No antigen is known for it. The data were obtained in a study of T cells in Graves' hyperthyroidism and ophthalmopathy. Background on the study: Peripheral blood was obtained at initial diagnosis, preceding any treatment.

TCR beta CDR3 regions were amplified from RNA transcripts. A first-round RT-PCR of the TCR CDR3 used the HTBI primer set. TCRdb passed the multiplex PCR reads through MiXCR, listing each CDR3 protein once. Of about 520,000 distinct CDR3 sequences listed, around 24% are singletons. Study findings and constraints: Ophthalmopathy prediction by the model preceded onset by a median approximately 6.1 months. Most thyroid clonotypes with frequency above 0.001 were detected in blood.

Every diagnosis used clinical symptoms, serum thyroxine and TRAb, thyroid ultrasound and orbital computed tomography. Germline values: CDR1 DFQATT, CDR2 SNEGSKA (reference sequence). The CDR3 loop spans 16 amino acids. V was trimmed by 0 bases and J by 0 bases, leaving 12 bases between them. Sequencing was carried out using blood. The rearrangement joins TRBV20-1 to TRBJ1-5; D is unclear. This receptor was taken from a woman aged 25 to 39 with Graves' ophthalmopathy. CDR3 coding DNA: TGCAGTGCTAGAGAGGCAGGTTCATATAGCAATCAGCCCCAGCATTTT. Translation: CSAREAGSYSNQPQHF.